Below are 9 T cell receptor beta chains sequenced from a single sample in a study of T cell changes during pregnancy in multiple sclerosis. Profiling relied on immunoSEQ multiplex PCR, and the TCRdb table lists in-frame clones only, not all of them. The table lists about 59,000 clones, roughly 90% of them singletons, with under 2.5% in the top ten. Sequencing used peripheral blood, obtained in the first trimester of pregnancy. These receptors were collected from a female donor with multiple sclerosis, enrolled in a pregnancy study.

This sequence joins TRBV2 and TRBJ1-4; no definite D call. The V and J ends lost 5 bases and 6 bases respectively, with 13 bases between them. CDR1 and CDR2 from the germline V gene are SNHLY and FYNNEI. The CDR3 runs 14 residues. CDR3 nucleotides: TGTGCCAGCAGTCGACTAGCGGGAGATGAAAAACTGTTTTTT. Amino acid sequence: CASSRLAGDEKLFF.

The rearrangement links TRBV7-9 to TRBJ2-7, with D unclear. V was shortened by 5 bases and J by 3 bases, with 8 bases between the two germline ends. CDR1 is SEHNR and CDR2 is FQNEAQ in the germline V gene (reference sequence). This CDR3 is built from 12 residues. This CDR3 reads CASSASSYEQYF. The CDR3 nucleotides read TGTGCCAGCAGCGCCTCCAGCTACGAGCAGTACTTC.

CDR3 in amino acids: CASRAIGGGPQHF. DNA of the CDR3: TGTGCCAGCAGGGCAATAGGGGGGGGGCCCCAGCATTTT. The chain employs TRBV6-5 and TRBJ1-5, with D possibly being TRBD1 (6 bases). Germline CDR1 MNHEY, CDR2 SVGAGI. The CDR3 consists of 13 residues. Trimming shortened V by 6 bases and J by 9 bases, and 15 bases separated the two germline ends.

Ten or more counts support this clone. The rearrangement uses TRBV6-4 and TRBJ2-2, with 10 positions matching TRBD1. This CDR3 spans 16 amino acids. Germline-derived CDR1 and CDR2 are MRHNA and SNTAGT. V lost 0 bases to trimming and J lost 4 bases; unmatched junction nucleotides: 2. CDR3 coding DNA: TGTGCCAGCAGTGACTCGAGACAGGGGGCCACCGGGGAGCTGTTTTTT. It is translated as CASSDSRQGATGELFF.

The rearrangement links TRBV19 to TRBJ2-2, with 9 nucleotides matching TRBD2. The CDR3 runs 17 residues. V lost 4 bases and J lost 3; bases outside the gene matches: 9. Per germline, CDR1 LNHDA and CDR2 SQIVND (reference sequence). In DNA, the CDR3 is TGTGCCAGTAGTAAATATAGCGGGAGCCCGTACACCGGGGAGCTGTTTTTT. Amino acids: CASSKYSGSPYTGELFF.

V gene TRBV5-4 combines with J gene TRBJ2-5, with a weak D call TRBD1 (5 bases). Trimming took off 5 bases at V and 2 bases at J, with 13 bases between the two ends. The germline gives CDR1 SGHNT, CDR2 YYREEE (reference sequence). The CDR3 is made up of 14 amino acids. CDR3 in amino acids: CASRGERQQETQYF. CDR3 nucleotide sequence: TGTGCCAGCAGGGGCGAACGACAGCAAGAGACCCAGTACTTC.

The chain carries TRBV19 and TRBJ2-3, with 13 nucleotides matching TRBD2. This CDR3 region has 17 residues. In germline, CDR1 is LNHDA, CDR2 SQIVND (reference sequence). V shed 5 bases and J 2 bases; nucleotides not matched to a gene: 7. DNA for the CDR3: TGTGCCAGTAGTCGACCGGGACTAGCGGGAAACACAGATACGCAGTATTTT. It specifies CASSRPGLAGNTDTQYF.

The chain combines TRBV6-1 with TRBJ2-1; D might be TRBD2 (6 bases). Germline V CDR1 and CDR2: MNHNS, SASEGT. The CDR3 has 16 residues. Trimming left V 2 bases short and J 3 bases short, with 14 bases between. This CDR3 reads CASSESGGIVYNEQFF. The CDR3 region has the DNA TGTGCCAGCAGTGAAAGTGGCGGGATAGTCTACAATGAGCAGTTCTTC.

The CDR3 DNA follows: TGTGCCAGCAGTTACGCGCGGCTAAACAATGAGCAGTTCTTC. Encoded protein: CASSYARLNNEQFF. The V and J genes are TRBV6-5 and TRBJ2-1, with D unclear. The CDR3 is 14 amino acids. Between the trimmed V and J ends, which lost 2 bases and 5 bases, there was a span of 10 bases. The germline V gene has CDR1 MNHEY and CDR2 SVGAGI.